This T cell receptor beta chain is drawn from a study of CXCR3-negative and CXCR3-positive naive CD8 T cells. General study results and limits: Memory CD8+ cells showed much lower diversity, while both naive subsets displayed comparably high diversity. The naive subsets expressed comparable surface CD5, and the authors inferred TCR strength from TRB CDR3 properties. CXCR3-negative naive cells had less hydrophobic TRB CDR3s than did CXCR3-positive naive cells.

To note about this clonotype: The antigen remains unidentified.

cDNA libraries for TRB were generated by 5' RACE incorporating UMI labels. TCRdb reanalyzed the 5' RACE reads and collapses them to one entry per CDR3 protein, without DNA. This repertoire includes roughly 63,000 distinct CDR3 sequences. Looked up from germline, CDR1 is SGHTS and CDR2 is YDEGEE. This CDR3 is 15 amino acids long. Per CD8+ T cell subset, triplicate sorts of fewer than 350,000 cells each were done. Cells that were CD45RO-CCR7+CD27+CD95- constituted naive CD8+ T cells. The origin of this receptor is a human donor in good health. Some clones in this sample may be carry-over from other donors' samples. Input material: naive CXCR3+ CD8+ T cells from blood. Specified subset: CD45RO-CCR7+CD27+CD95- naive CD8+ T cells expressing CXCR3 (TNR3+). The rearrangement links TRBV5-8 to TRBJ1-5; TCRdb indicates TRBD1, and absent DNA this call remains unverified. CDR3 in amino acids: CASSPRHNSNQPQHF.